Shown below are 9 T cell receptor beta chains from a single sample sequenced in a study of T cells in localized non-small cell lung cancer (TCRdb year 2020). Receptor libraries were prepared by the immunoSEQ multiplex PCR assay. TCRdb's version of the immuneACCESS table is confined to in-frame rearrangements and falls short of the full clone set. An unresolved V gene accounts for under half of the shortfall where checked; the remainder is of unknown origin. The sample profile shows 23,000 or so clones; roughly nine tenths of them were found once. In total, the top ten clones hold roughly 22% of the sample. Source: peripheral blood, taken before any cancer treatment. The receptors originated from a man between 35 and 75 years old with stage I squamous cell lung carcinoma.

This chain joins TRBV10-2 and TRBJ2-1; TRBD2 matches 9 bases. CDR3 size: 16 residues. Germline V gene sequence: CDR1 WSHSY, CDR2 SAAADI. Germline trimming cut 3 bases from V and 9 bases from J; bases unmatched to any gene: 12. The CDR3 DNA follows: TGCGCCAGCAGTGAACGAGGGACTAGCTACACAACTGAGCAGTTCTTC. It translates to CASSERGTSYTTEQFF.

The genes are TRBV6-5 and TRBJ2-7; 9 bases agree with TRBD1. Germline assignment: CDR1 MNHEY and CDR2 SVGAGI. This CDR3 is built from 15 residues. The trim removed 0 bases at V and 5 bases at J, leaving 5 bases unmatched. The CDR3 region has the DNA TGTGCCAGCAGTTACTCCGGACAGGGGTACCACGAGCAGTACTTC. Translating it yields CASSYSGQGYHEQYF.

This clone was seen more than once but under ten times. V gene TRBV27 combines with J gene TRBJ1-2, with D perhaps TRBD1 (6 bases). The V end lost 5 bases, the J end lost 4 bases, and 11 bases lay between the germline ends. The CDR3 totals 13 residues. The V gene's germline CDR1 is MNHEY and CDR2 SMNVEV (reference sequence). CDR3 in amino acids: CASSVDRGYGYTF. CDR3 in DNA: TGTGCCAGCAGTGTGGACAGAGGCTATGGCTACACCTTC.

This clone was seen a single time. The rearrangement links TRBV6-1 to TRBJ1-5; 7 positions match TRBD1. After removal of 3 bases from V and 4 bases from J, the junction contained 6 bases not matched to a gene. Per germline, CDR1 MNHNS and CDR2 SASEGT. The length of the CDR3 is 15 residues. For the CDR3, the DNA is TGTGCCAGCAGTGACCAGACAGGGAATAATCAGCCCCAGCATTTT. Its protein is CASSDQTGNNQPQHF.

This chain connects TRBV18 to TRBJ1-6; 9 positions match TRBD1. V gave up 4 bases and J gave up 10 bases; unmatched junction bases: 5. The CDR3 is 14 residues long. Germline loops: CDR1 KGHSH, CDR2 LQKENI. The CDR3 bases are TGTGCCAGCTCACTCGACAGGGGGGGCTCACCCCTCCACTTT. This encodes CASSLDRGGSPLHF.

The chain has TRBV2 and TRBJ1-5; unclear D gene. Germline V lookup: CDR1 SNHLY, CDR2 FYNNEI. The CDR3 has 14 amino acids. With 6 bases removed from V and 0 bases from J, the gap between germline ends came to 9 bases. The CDR3 DNA reads TGTGCCAGCAGCCTGACCGATAGCAATCAGCCCCAGCATTTT. This sequence encodes CASSLTDSNQPQHF.

V usage is TRBV27 and J usage is TRBJ1-1; weak D call: TRBD1 (6 bases). Per the germline V gene, CDR1 is MNHEY and CDR2 is SMNVEV (reference sequence). Trimming removed 4 bases at V and 4 bases at J, with 13 bases between. CDR3 length: 14 residues. CDR3 sequence reads: CASSYQGRGTEAFF. CDR3 DNA: TGTGCCAGCAGTTATCAGGGCAGGGGCACTGAAGCTTTCTTT.

This rearrangement joins TRBV5-1 to TRBJ2-7; 10 nucleotides agree with TRBD1. This CDR3 contains 16 residues. CDR1 SGHRS and CDR2 YFSETQ come from the germline V gene. J was trimmed by 0 bases and V by 0 bases; bases with no gene match: 3. The CDR3 loop is CASSLGQGAHSYEQYF. CDR3 DNA: TGCGCCAGCAGCTTGGGACAGGGGGCTCACTCCTACGAGCAGTACTTC.

This chain links TRBV5-4 with TRBJ2-7; 8 nucleotides agree with TRBD2. Germline V gene lookup returns CDR1 SGHNT and CDR2 YYREEE (reference sequence). Trimming at V came to 2 bases and at J to 3 bases, leaving 4 bases not matched to a gene. The CDR3 consists of 14 residues. CDR3 loop: CASSFHGGDYEQYF. CDR3 nucleotides: TGTGCCAGCAGCTTTCACGGGGGGGACTACGAGCAGTACTTC.